Only a few counts were recorded for the clone carrying this TCR beta chain. Its antigen is undetermined. These data come from a study of OX40 agonist ivuxolimab in advanced cancers. Study at large: Every 2 weeks, ivuxolimab was infused into the patients intravenously at between 0.01 and 10 mg/kg.

The table came from immunoSEQ multiplex PCR; TCRdb's copy has only in-frame clones and leaves some out. The table has approximately 100,000 clones, 85% to 90% seen once. Germline V gene lookup returns CDR1 ENHRY and CDR2 SYGVKD. Trimming at V came to 5 bases and at J to 14 bases, leaving 17 bases not matched to a gene. The CDR3 is 15 residues long. Regarding the study as a whole: What antigens the expanded peripheral T cells recognized was never established. The 0.1-3.0 mg/kg partial responders had among the lowest clonal expansion.

The sequence derives from an adult with an advanced solid tumor such as melanoma, head and neck, liver or kidney cancer. The material was CD4+ or CD8+ T cells sorted from blood, obtained in a trial of the OX40 agonist ivuxolimab. The chain carries TRBV10-3 and TRBJ2-1, with TRBD1 identical over 8 bases. CDR3 region: CAISPGTGGSGRKFF. The CDR3, as DNA: TGTGCCATCAGTCCCGGAACAGGGGGTTCCGGTAGGAAGTTCTTC.